This TCR beta chain originates from a study of shared clonotypes between healthy human individuals. An approximately 210 ng quantity of DNA, 29,000 or so T cell genomes, went into the sorted-subset replicate PCRs. Data came from immunoSEQ multiplex PCR; TCRdb stores just in-frame clones and leaves some out. The table lists 2 million to 2.5 million clones, over 85% of them singletons. This TCR came from a man younger than 30 in good health. Some clones in this sample may be carry-over from other donors' samples. Input material: naive CD4+ T cells from PBMCs. Stated subset: CD45RA+ positively selected.

The CDR3 sequence: CASSSGQPAQFF. The CDR3 DNA reads as TGTGCCAGCAGTTCTGGACAGCCGGCGCAGTTCTTC. The chain employs TRBV6-6 and TRBJ2-1; D possibly corresponds to TRBD1 (6 bases). The CDR3 loop spans 12 amino acids. The germline V and J ends were trimmed by 4 bases and 12 bases, with 13 bases remaining between them. Germline CDR1 reads MNHNY; CDR2 reads SVGAGI (reference sequence).